This note documents a single T cell receptor beta chain sequence. What it binds is unknown. Repertoires were generated with immunoSEQ multiplex PCR, while TCRdb's copy carries only in-frame clones and drops some. The sample includes about 1.5 million clones, 95% to 99% of them seen just once. The data stem from a study of shared clonotypes between healthy human individuals. In the study overall: The cohort comprised a couple of women and a few men. Their ages spanned 18 to 49 years.

Whole-study results and caveats: Sharing across four donors was highest in naive CD4 (roughly 5%) and lowest in memory CD8 (about 0.4%). Clonotype sharing among donors, it was expected, would be affected by sequencing depth.

Sequenced sample: naive CD4+ T cells sorted from blood. Subset reported: CD45RA+ positively selected. The sequence came from a man aged 30 to 39 in good health.

Here the CDR3 DNA reads TGTGCCAGCATGCAGCCCGGGGGCTTTGAGCAGTACTTC. Protein: CASMQPGGFEQYF. This rearrangement joins TRBV6-5 to TRBJ2-7; tentatively, D is TRBD1 or TRBD2 (6 bases each). V was pared by 7 bases and J by 7 bases, with 17 bases between. The CDR3 is made up of 13 amino acids. The germline CDR1 and CDR2 sequences are MNHEY and SVGAGI.